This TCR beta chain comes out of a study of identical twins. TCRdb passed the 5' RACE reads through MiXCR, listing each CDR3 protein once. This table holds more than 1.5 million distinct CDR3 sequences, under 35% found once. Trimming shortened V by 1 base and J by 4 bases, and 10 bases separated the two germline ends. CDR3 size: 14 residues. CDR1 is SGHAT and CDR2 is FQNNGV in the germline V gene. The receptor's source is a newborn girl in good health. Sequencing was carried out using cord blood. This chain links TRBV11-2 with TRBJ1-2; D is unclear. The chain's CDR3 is CASSLATALYGYTF. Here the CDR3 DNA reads TGTGCCAGCAGCTTAGCGACGGCCCTCTATGGCTACACCTTC.